One sample yielded the 7 T cell receptor beta chains listed below, sequenced in a study of shared clonotypes between healthy human individuals. Method: immunoSEQ multiplex PCR; TCRdb's copy keeps in-frame clones and lacks some. This sample has about 1.1 million clones, with roughly 80% found just once. Input material: memory CD4+ T cells from PBMCs. Specified subset: CD45RA-negative fraction. The receptor set was obtained from a young man in good health. Some clones in this sample may be carry-over from other donors' samples.

The chain is built from TRBV5-1 and TRBJ2-5, with D perhaps TRBD2 (5 bases). Germline values: CDR1 SGHRS, CDR2 YFSETQ. V lost 4 bases to trimming and J lost 4 bases, with 14 bases between them. The CDR3 covers 14 residues. The CDR3 protein is CASSTWTGRETQYF. Here the CDR3 DNA reads TGCGCCAGCAGCACGTGGACGGGGAGAGAGACCCAGTACTTC.

This clone was seen a handful of times. The genes are TRBV21-1 and TRBJ2-7; the table's D call, TRBD2, was not checked against the DNA. TRBV21-1 is a recognized pseudogene. This CDR3 contains 16 residues. Here the CDR3 DNA reads TGTGCCAGCAGCATAAGATGGACTAGCGGGGGACAATCGGAGTACTTC. Translation gives CASSIRWTSGGQSEYF.

This clone was observed a single time. The gene calls are TRBV7-9 and TRBJ2-1; 14 bases are a match to TRBD2. The CDR3 extends over 16 amino acids. Germline lookup yields CDR1 SEHNR and CDR2 FQNEAQ (reference sequence). J gave up 8 bases and V 4 bases, and 7 bases lay outside the gene matches. CDR3 region: CASSSQTSGRADEQFF. Here the CDR3 DNA reads TGTGCCAGCAGCTCCCAGACTAGCGGGAGGGCGGATGAGCAGTTCTTC.

The chain combines TRBV4-2 with TRBJ2-3; D remains ambiguous. Trimming took 3 bases from V and 5 from J, leaving 12 bases between them. CDR1 is LGHNA, CDR2 YNFKEQ, per germline. The CDR3 loop spans 14 amino acids. The CDR3 sequence: CASSQTLRKDTQYF. CDR3 bases: TGTGCCAGCAGCCAGACCCTTAGAAAAGATACGCAGTATTTT.

J is TRBJ2-6 and V is TRBV6-5; D is possibly TRBD2 (6 bases). Looked up from germline, CDR1 is MNHEY and CDR2 is SVGAGI. The CDR3 has 15 amino acids. V was clipped by 7 bases and J by 2 bases, with 12 bases between them. CDR3 nucleotides: TGTGCCAGCAACAACGGAGGGGCTGGGGCCAACGTCCTGACTTTC. It specifies CASNNGGAGANVLTF.

This clone was found once. The V gene is TRBV7-8, the J gene TRBJ2-7; TRBD2 is a possible D gene (6 bases). Germline values: CDR1 SGHVS, CDR2 FQNEAQ. The ends were cut back, 0 bases at V and 0 bases at J, with 12 bases in the middle. The CDR3 has 16 amino acids. The CDR3 DNA reads TGTGCCAGCAGCTTAGCACCCGCGGGAAGCTCCTACGAGCAGTACTTC. Translation gives CASSLAPAGSSYEQYF.

The chain links TRBV5-1 to TRBJ1-1, with D tentatively TRBD1 (5 bases). Trimming cost V 4 bases and J 6 bases, with 16 bases left between them. The CDR3 covers 14 residues. Germline values: CDR1 SGHRS, CDR2 YFSETQ. CDR3 loop: CASSRSRGESEAFF. The CDR3, as DNA: TGCGCCAGCAGCCGCTCTAGGGGCGAGTCTGAAGCTTTCTTT.